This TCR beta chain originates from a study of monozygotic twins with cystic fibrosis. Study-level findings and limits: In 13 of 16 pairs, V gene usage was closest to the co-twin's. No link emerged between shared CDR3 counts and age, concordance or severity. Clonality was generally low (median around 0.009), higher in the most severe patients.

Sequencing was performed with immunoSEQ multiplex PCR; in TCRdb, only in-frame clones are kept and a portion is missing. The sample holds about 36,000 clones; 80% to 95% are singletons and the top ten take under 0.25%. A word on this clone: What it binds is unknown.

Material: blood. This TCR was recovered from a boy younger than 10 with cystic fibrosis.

CDR3 DNA sequence: TGTGCCAGCAGCGTAGGGGATAGCGCCTACAATGAGCAGTTCTTC. The encoded protein is CASSVGDSAYNEQFF. This chain uses TRBV9 with TRBJ2-1; tentatively, D is TRBD2 (5 bases). Germline V lookup: CDR1 SGDLS, CDR2 YYNGEE. The CDR3 length is 15 residues. V was shortened by 0 bases and J by 2 bases, with 9 bases between the two germline ends.